These T cell receptor beta chains were read from a single sample in a study of T cells in Graves' hyperthyroidism and ophthalmopathy. TCRdb analysed the multiplex PCR reads with MiXCR anew, one entry per CDR3 protein. The table has roughly 260,000 distinct CDR3 sequences, about 15% seen once; the top ten hold roughly 15%. The sample consisted of blood. The receptor source for this set is a woman between 40 and 55 years old with Graves' hyperthyroidism that later progressed to Graves' ophthalmopathy. The CDR3 runs from the conserved cysteine through the conserved F or W. The D gene is left open where the match is weak. Clone size is not always given. Where it is, it says once, few, many or a class for expanded clones.

j_gene	d_gene	v_gene	abundance	CDR3aa	CDR3nt
TRBJ1-1	.	TRBV6-1	many	CASTSAGQNTEAFF	TGTGCCAGCACTTCCGCAGGACAGAACACTGAAGCTTTCTTT
TRBJ1-1	.	TRBV30	once	CAWSGVRTEAFF	TGTGCCTGGAGTGGGGTGCGCACTGAAGCTTTCTTT
TRBJ2-1	TRBD2	TRBV11-2	many	CASSAGSSGVNEQFF	TGTGCCAGCAGCGCGGGGTCTAGCGGTGTCAATGAGCAGTTCTTC
TRBJ2-1	TRBD2	TRBV2	many	CASTREGSEQFF	TGTGCCAGCACAAGGGAGGGGAGTGAGCAGTTCTTC
TRBJ2-7	TRBD1	TRBV20-1	many	CSAKRPGGSYEQYF	TGCAGTGCCAAACGCCCAGGGGGCTCCTACGAGCAGTACTTC
TRBJ2-7	TRBD1	TRBV2	many	CASSEDRISYEQYF	TGTGCCAGCAGTGAGGACAGGATCTCCTACGAGCAGTACTTC
TRBJ1-5	TRBD1	TRBV12-3/TRBV12-4	many	CASSLAQGAQPQHF	TGTGCCAGCAGTTTAGCTCAGGGGGCTCAGCCCCAGCATTTT
TRBJ1-3	.	TRBV6-5	.	CASSYSGPRSGNTIYF	TGTGCCAGCAGTTACTCCGGTCCGCGCTCTGGAAACACCATATATTTT
TRBJ2-7	.	TRBV4-1	few	CASSHPGSYEQYF	TGCGCCAGCAGCCACCCCGGGAGCTACGAGCAGTACTTC
TRBJ1-5	TRBD1	TRBV28	many	CASHMAPTGGKPQHF	TGTGCCAGCCATATGGCCCCCACAGGGGGGAAGCCCCAGCATTTT
TRBJ1-4	.	TRBV20-1	.	CSARDSRLRRSNEKLFF	TGCAGTGCTAGAGATAGTCGTCTAAGAAGGTCTAATGAAAAACTGTTTTTT
TRBJ2-5	.	TRBV5-1	many	CASSLRTAQETQYF	TGCGCCAGCAGCCTAAGGACAGCTCAAGAGACCCAGTACTTC
TRBJ2-7	.	TRBV2	.	CASSGILGGRKPDSYEQYF	TGTGCCAGCAGTGGAATCCTTGGGGGCCGGAAACCTGACTCCTACGAGCAGTACTTC
TRBJ2-5	TRBD2	TRBV4-1	many	CASSQDHGTSGSSETQYF	TGCGCCAGCAGCCAAGACCACGGGACTAGCGGGAGTTCTGAGACCCAGTACTTC
TRBJ1-2	TRBD1	TRBV20-1	many	CSAREVGGDYGYTF	TGCAGTGCTAGAGAAGTAGGGGGCGACTATGGCTACACCTTC
TRBJ2-3	.	TRBV3-1	many	CASSQGSSGNTQYF	TGTGCCAGCAGCCAAGGGTCTTCAGGGAATACGCAGTATTTT
TRBJ1-1	.	TRBV27	many	CASSTGVEAFF	TGTGCCAGCAGTACGGGGGTTGAAGCTTTCTTT
TRBJ2-1	TRBD1	TRBV3-1	many	CASRPRTGSSYNEQFF	TGTGCCAGCAGGCCCCGGACAGGGAGCTCCTACAATGAGCAGTTCTTC
TRBJ2-1	.	TRBV27	many	CASSQSPSGDSEQFF	TGTGCCAGCAGTCAAAGTCCCTCCGGAGACAGTGAGCAGTTCTTC
TRBJ2-1	.	TRBV28	many	CASSRGGRATYNEQFF	TGTGCCAGCAGTCGTGGGGGGAGAGCCACCTACAATGAGCAGTTCTTC
TRBJ2-5	.	TRBV9	many	CASSADGSQETQYF	TGTGCCAGCAGCGCGGACGGATCTCAAGAGACCCAGTACTTC
TRBJ2-1	TRBD1	TRBV28	many	CASSSTGQGADEQFF	TGTGCCAGCAGTTCCACGGGACAGGGGGCCGATGAGCAGTTCTTC
TRBJ2-2	TRBD1	TRBV7-9	many	CASSLFVGTGANTGELFF	TGTGCCAGCAGCTTATTCGTGGGGACAGGGGCAAACACCGGGGAGCTGTTTTTT
TRBJ1-2	TRBD1	TRBV28	many	CASSLRTQGYGYTF	TGTGCCAGCAGTTTACGCACACAGGGGTATGGCTACACCTTC
TRBJ2-4	TRBD2	TRBV5-6	.	CASSQKQGLAKNIRYF	TGTGCCAGCAGCCAAAAACAGGGACTAGCCAAAAACATTCGGTACTTC
TRBJ2-7	.	TRBV14	many	CASSQDRVGPGGAYEQYF	TGTGCCAGCAGCCAAGATCGAGTCGGCCCAGGGGGGGCCTACGAGCAGTACTTC
TRBJ2-3	TRBD2	TRBV12-3/TRBV12-4	many	CASGEREGLDTQYF	TGTGCCAGCGGAGAGCGGGAGGGTCTAGATACGCAGTATTTT
TRBJ2-1	TRBD2	TRBV20-1	many	CSAQRTSGYNEQFF	TGCAGTGCTCAGCGGACTAGCGGTTACAATGAGCAGTTCTTC
TRBJ2-1	TRBD1	TRBV4-1	few	CASSQTGTGVIYNEQFF	TGCGCCAGCAGCCAAACCGGGACAGGGGTAATCTACAATGAGCAGTTCTTC
TRBJ2-7	.	TRBV5-6	many	CASSFLARRSYEQYF	TGTGCCAGCAGCTTTTTAGCGCGACGCTCCTACGAGCAGTACTTC
TRBJ1-1	.	TRBV28	many	CASSPPTGSPMNTEAFF	TGTGCCAGCAGTCCTCCGACAGGCTCGCCGATGAACACTGAAGCTTTCTTT
TRBJ1-2	TRBD1	TRBV9	many	CASSAGTAPVDYGYTF	TGTGCCAGCAGCGCCGGGACAGCCCCGGTGGACTATGGCTACACCTTC
TRBJ2-1	.	TRBV7-8	few	CASSLGGRPSHNEQFF	TGTGCCAGCAGCTTAGGAGGGCGGCCCTCTCACAATGAGCAGTTCTTC
TRBJ1-1	.	TRBV5-1	many	CASSAGQRINTEAFF	TGCGCCAGCAGTGCTGGACAGAGAATAAACACTGAAGCTTTCTTT
TRBJ2-1	.	TRBV28	many	CASSRDLQMSSYNEQFF	TGTGCCAGCAGTCGGGACTTGCAGATGAGCTCCTACAATGAGCAGTTCTTC
TRBJ2-1	.	TRBV5-1	.	CASSLTRLQGRHNEQFF	TGCGCCAGCAGCCTTACCAGATTACAGGGGAGGCACAATGAGCAGTTCTTC
TRBJ2-1	.	TRBV29-1	many	CSVVGRGAYNEQFF	TGCAGCGTTGTGGGCAGGGGAGCCTACAATGAGCAGTTCTTC
TRBJ2-3	.	TRBV13	many	CASSLGLLVTDTQYF	TGTGCCAGCAGCTTAGGCCTACTAGTCACAGATACGCAGTATTTT
TRBJ2-1	.	TRBV9	many	CASSVAVLPNEQFF	TGTGCCAGCAGCGTAGCTGTCCTGCCCAATGAGCAGTTCTTC
TRBJ2-5	.	TRBV18	few	CASTWLPAPQETQYF	TGTGCCAGCACCTGGCTACCGGCCCCCCAAGAGACCCAGTACTTC
TRBJ1-2	.	TRBV19	many	CASNLIHGAGYGYTF	TGTGCCAGTAACCTTATCCACGGGGCCGGTTATGGCTACACCTTC
TRBJ1-1	TRBD1	TRBV29-1	many	CSVERQGKAEAFF	TGCAGCGTAGAGAGACAGGGAAAGGCTGAAGCTTTCTTT
TRBJ2-5	TRBD1	TRBV6-2/TRBV6-3	few	CASSYSKRAWTGGAETQYF	TGTGCCAGCAGTTACTCGAAGCGCGCTTGGACAGGGGGGGCAGAGACCCAGTACTTC
TRBJ2-1	.	TRBV28	many	CASSYHSYNEQFF	TGTGCCAGCAGTTACCACTCTTACAATGAGCAGTTCTTC